Here is one T cell receptor beta chain with its context. The target antigen is unknown. The source of the sample is a study of long-term antiretroviral therapy in people with HIV. General study findings and limits: Researchers lacked any data on ART adherence, viral resistance or therapy changes. Versus controls, repertoires in people with HIV had narrower CDR3 length ranges. All blood samples came from the years 2004 to 2017, possibly under older ART regimens.

Runs used v3.0 of the immunoSEQ assay and were done at survey level. Data came from immunoSEQ multiplex PCR; TCRdb stores just in-frame clones and leaves some out. The profile shows under 50,000 clones, roughly 85% of them singletons. The germline V gene encodes CDR1 LNHDA and CDR2 SQIVND (reference sequence). CDR3 length: 15 amino acids. The germline V and J ends were trimmed by 9 bases and 2 bases, with 18 bases remaining between them. The origin of this receptor is a woman between 50 and 59 years old with HIV. The material sequenced was unsorted PBMCs, taken 3.1 years after starting antiretroviral therapy. The chain has TRBV19 and TRBJ2-3; D possibly corresponds to TRBD1 (7 bases). The CDR3 nucleotides are TGTGCCAGCAACGAGGCGGGACAGCTCACAGATACGCAGTATTTT. This gives the protein CASNEAGQLTDTQYF.